A single sample is the source of the 11 T cell receptor beta chains below, sequenced in a study of immune evolution from preneoplasia to lung adenocarcinoma. Profiled with immunoSEQ multiplex PCR; TCRdb holds only in-frame clones, not every one. The sample records tens of thousands of clones, more than 60% being singletons. The sequencing sample was made of FFPE invasive lung adenocarcinoma tissue. These receptors originate from a person between 60 and 70 years old with lung adenocarcinoma.

V usage is TRBV2 and J usage is TRBJ1-2, with 7 bases aligning to TRBD1. The V gene end was trimmed by 7 bases and the J gene end by 7 bases; junction bases not matched to a gene: 6. The CDR3 runs 12 residues. Germline CDR1 is SNHLY and CDR2 is FYNNEI. This CDR3 is CASTTAGGGYTF. In DNA form, the CDR3 reads TGTGCCAGCACCACCGCAGGGGGTGGCTACACCTTC.

V is TRBV21-1 and J is TRBJ2-2. TRBV21-1 is tagged as a pseudogene. The CDR3 has 17 residues. This CDR3 reads CASSLLLVRGLGGELFF. Written as DNA, the CDR3 is TGTGCCAGCAGCCTCCTACTCGTGAGGGGCCTCGGCGGGGAGCTGTTTTTT.

The chain recombines TRBV7-9 with TRBJ2-3, with D hard to call. The CDR3 is made up of 14 amino acids. The V end was cut by 4 bases, the J end by 2 bases, with 10 bases between. Germline V CDR1 and CDR2: SEHNR, FQNEAQ (reference sequence). CDR3: CASSWRAHTDTQYF. DNA of the CDR3: TGTGCCAGCAGCTGGCGTGCCCACACAGATACGCAGTATTTT.

The rearrangement links TRBV9 to TRBJ2-2, with D maybe TRBD1 (5 bases). This CDR3 has 13 residues. V was cut by 2 bases and J by 6 bases, with 8 bases left in between. Per the germline V gene, CDR1 is SGDLS and CDR2 is YYNGEE. The DNA for the CDR3 is TGTGCCAGCAGCGTCAGGGTCCCCGGGGAGCTGTTTTTT. As protein: CASSVRVPGELFF.

The rearrangement links TRBV19 to TRBJ2-1, with D possibly being TRBD1 (5 bases). This CDR3 has 15 amino acids. Germline values: CDR1 LNHDA, CDR2 SQIVND (reference sequence). Trimming cost V 1 base and J 6 bases, with 13 bases left between them. Written as DNA, the CDR3 is TGTGCCAGTAGTATAGGGCCAGGGTTAAGCAATGAGCAGTTCTTC. Amino acids: CASSIGPGLSNEQFF.

Only one count was recorded for this clone. The rearrangement uses TRBV5-1 and TRBJ2-7, with 7 bases matching TRBD2. After removal of 0 bases from V and 5 bases from J, the junction contained 8 bases not matched to a gene. The CDR3 is 15 amino acids. Germline V CDR1 and CDR2: SGHRS, YFSETQ. The CDR3 DNA reads as TGCGCCAGCAGCTTGGCGCCTGCGGGAGTCGACGAGCAGTACTTC. It codes for CASSLAPAGVDEQYF.

The V gene is TRBV7-8, the J gene TRBJ2-6; no clear D. The germline CDR1 and CDR2 sequences are SGHVS and FQNEAQ. The CDR3 runs to 14 residues. V lost 0 bases to trimming and J lost 0 bases, with 0 bases between them. CDR3: CASSLASGANVLTF. The CDR3, as DNA: TGTGCCAGCAGCTTAGCCTCTGGGGCCAACGTCCTGACTTTC.

On this clone itself: Other nucleotide sequences from this sample produce the same CDR3. The gene calls are TRBV18 and TRBJ1-1; perhaps TRBD1 as D (5 bases). The CDR3 contains 12 residues. Per the germline V gene, CDR1 is KGHSH and CDR2 is LQKENI. The ends were cut back, 6 bases at V and 5 bases at J, with 10 bases in the middle. In DNA, the CDR3 is TGTGCCAGCTCCCAAGGGGATACTGAAGCTTTCTTT. Its protein product is CASSQGDTEAFF.

The J gene is TRBJ2-1, the V gene TRBV5-5, with 8 bases aligning to TRBD1. Per the germline V gene, CDR1 is SGHKS and CDR2 is YYEKEE (reference sequence). The trim removed 7 bases at V and 8 bases at J, leaving 11 bases unmatched. CDR3 size: 14 residues. CDR3 sequence: CASEGQVGGDEQFF. CDR3 bases: TGTGCCAGCGAGGGACAGGTCGGGGGCGATGAGCAGTTCTTC. The full variable domain, in which reference TRBV5-5 and TRBJ2-1 provide the parts outside the CDR3, is DAGVTQSPTHLIKTRGQQVTLRCSPISGHKSVSWYQQVLGQGPQFIFQYYEKEERGRGNFPDRFSARQFPNYSSELNVNALLLGDSALYLCASEGQVGGDEQFFGPGTRLTVL.

The V call is TRBV6-7, the J call TRBJ1-2; no clear D gene. Being an ORF, TRBV6-7 has a function that is uncertain. V lost 5 bases and J 7 bases, leaving 14 bases between the germline ends. The CDR3 sequence is 13 residues long. The CDR3 region is CASSGGGWVGYTF. The CDR3 DNA sequence: TGTGCCAGCAGTGGCGGTGGATGGGTTGGCTACACCTTC.

The V call is TRBV5-1, the J call TRBJ2-7, with unresolved D. Germline V gene sequence: CDR1 SGHRS, CDR2 YFSETQ. The ends were cut back, 1 base at V and 5 bases at J, with 7 bases in the middle. This CDR3 has 12 amino acids. As DNA, the CDR3 is TGCGCCAGCAGCTTGAGTTTCGACGAGCAGTACTTC. Its translation is CASSLSFDEQYF.